A selection of T cell receptor beta chains follows, all from one sample in a study of blood T cell repertoires in COVID-19. TCRdb keeps only in-frame clones here, not all; method: immunoSEQ multiplex PCR. The sample contains 250,000 or so clones, around nine tenths of which appear only once. Sequencing was done on a sample of peripheral blood. All receptors derive from a man younger than 35 with active or convalescent COVID-19. The CDR3 runs from the conserved cysteine through the conserved F or W.

TRBJ2-3,TRBV6-6,CASSPRSGGSGTQYF
TRBJ1-5,TRBV5-8,CASSRTLYSNQPQHF
TRBJ1-1,TRBV27,CASSLTLNTEAFF
TRBJ2-7,TRBV9,CASSVGQGTYEQYF
TRBJ2-3,TRBV11-3,CASSRTSGITDTQYF
TRBJ1-4,TRBV7-6,CASSMTGVGKLFF
TRBJ2-5,TRBV10-3,CAISGQRQETQYF
TRBJ2-2,TRBV10-3,CAISDIEGGPNTGELFF
TRBJ1-1,TRBV6-6,CASSFTGEEAFF
TRBJ2-7,TRBV5-1,CASSSTSGGPNYEQYF
TRBJ2-7,TRBV27,CASRQVLSSYEQYF
TRBJ2-2,TRBV28,CASSSPSSGGARELFF
TRBJ1-2,TRBV6-5,CASSSTFRDGYTF
TRBJ1-6,TRBV5-1,CASRGWDRGNSPLHF
TRBJ1-4,TRBV6-2/TRBV6-3,CASSDRGASVEKLFF
TRBJ2-7,TRBV6-5,CASSYRAGAFYEQYF
TRBJ1-4,TRBV30,CAWSTGQSNEKLFF
TRBJ2-1,TRBV11-3,CASSLYGGRAGEQFF
TRBJ1-6,TRBV6-6,CASTHQDTPLHF
TRBJ1-1,TRBV2,CASSELVQGEAFF
TRBJ1-2,TRBV11-2,CASSSPGGYGYTF
TRBJ2-2,TRBV11-2,CASSLGPQGADHTGELFF
TRBJ1-2,TRBV28,CASTQGYYGYTF
TRBJ2-3,TRBV7-9,CASSLAQGFDTQYF
TRBJ1-2,TRBV7-2,CASSLAPVTGGYTF